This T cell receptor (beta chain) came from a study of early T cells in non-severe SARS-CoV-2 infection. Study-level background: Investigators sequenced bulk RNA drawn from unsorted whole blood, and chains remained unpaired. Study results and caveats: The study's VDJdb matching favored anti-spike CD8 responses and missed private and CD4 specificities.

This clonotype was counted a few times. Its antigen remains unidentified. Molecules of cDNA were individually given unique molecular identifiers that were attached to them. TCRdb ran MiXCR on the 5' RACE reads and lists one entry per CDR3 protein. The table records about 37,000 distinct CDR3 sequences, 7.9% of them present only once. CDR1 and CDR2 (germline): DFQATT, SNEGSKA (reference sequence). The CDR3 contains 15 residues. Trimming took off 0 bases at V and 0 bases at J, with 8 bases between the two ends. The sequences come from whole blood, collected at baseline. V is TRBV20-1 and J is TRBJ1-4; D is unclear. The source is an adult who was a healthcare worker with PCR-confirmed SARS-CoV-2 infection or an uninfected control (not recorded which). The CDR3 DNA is TGCAGTGCTAGAGAGTCGACGGCAACTAATGAAAAACTGTTTTTT. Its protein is CSARESTATNEKLFF.